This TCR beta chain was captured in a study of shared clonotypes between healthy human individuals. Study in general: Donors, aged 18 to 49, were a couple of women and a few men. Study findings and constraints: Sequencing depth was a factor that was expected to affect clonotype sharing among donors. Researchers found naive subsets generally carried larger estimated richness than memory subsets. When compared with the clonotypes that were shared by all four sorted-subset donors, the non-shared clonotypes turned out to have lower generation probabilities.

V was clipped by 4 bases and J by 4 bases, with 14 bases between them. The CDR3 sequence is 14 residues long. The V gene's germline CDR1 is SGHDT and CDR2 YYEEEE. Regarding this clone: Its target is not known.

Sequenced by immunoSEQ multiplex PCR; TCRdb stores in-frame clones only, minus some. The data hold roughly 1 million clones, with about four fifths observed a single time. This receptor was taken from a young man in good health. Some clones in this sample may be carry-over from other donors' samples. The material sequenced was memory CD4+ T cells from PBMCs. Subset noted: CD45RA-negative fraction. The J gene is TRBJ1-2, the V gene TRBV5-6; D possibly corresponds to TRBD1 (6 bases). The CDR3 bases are TGTGCCAGCAGCCAAGCGGACAGAGCCTATGGCTACACCTTC. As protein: CASSQADRAYGYTF.